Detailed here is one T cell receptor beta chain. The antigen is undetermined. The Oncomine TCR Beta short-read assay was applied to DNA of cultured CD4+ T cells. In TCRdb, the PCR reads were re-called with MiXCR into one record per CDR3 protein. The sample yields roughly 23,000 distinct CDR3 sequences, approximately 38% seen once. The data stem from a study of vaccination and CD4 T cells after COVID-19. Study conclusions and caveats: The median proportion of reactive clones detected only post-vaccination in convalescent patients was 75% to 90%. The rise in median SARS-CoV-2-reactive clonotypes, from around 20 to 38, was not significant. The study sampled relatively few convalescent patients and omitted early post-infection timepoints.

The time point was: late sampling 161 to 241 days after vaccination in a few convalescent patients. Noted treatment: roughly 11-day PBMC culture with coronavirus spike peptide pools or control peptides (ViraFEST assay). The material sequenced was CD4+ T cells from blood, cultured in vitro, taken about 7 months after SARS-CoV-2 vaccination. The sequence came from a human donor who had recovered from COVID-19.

The CDR3 DNA follows: TGCGCCAGCAGCCAAGATGGACTAGCGGGGGGGATGTACCAAGAGACCCAGTACTTC. Translating gives CASSQDGLAGGMYQETQYF. This rearrangement joins TRBV4-1 to TRBJ2-5; 15 nucleotides line up with TRBD2. Germline V gives CDR1 MGHRA, CDR2 YSYEKL. There are 19 residues in the CDR3. The V segment lost 0 bases and the J segment 0 bases; nucleotides outside the gene matches: 5.